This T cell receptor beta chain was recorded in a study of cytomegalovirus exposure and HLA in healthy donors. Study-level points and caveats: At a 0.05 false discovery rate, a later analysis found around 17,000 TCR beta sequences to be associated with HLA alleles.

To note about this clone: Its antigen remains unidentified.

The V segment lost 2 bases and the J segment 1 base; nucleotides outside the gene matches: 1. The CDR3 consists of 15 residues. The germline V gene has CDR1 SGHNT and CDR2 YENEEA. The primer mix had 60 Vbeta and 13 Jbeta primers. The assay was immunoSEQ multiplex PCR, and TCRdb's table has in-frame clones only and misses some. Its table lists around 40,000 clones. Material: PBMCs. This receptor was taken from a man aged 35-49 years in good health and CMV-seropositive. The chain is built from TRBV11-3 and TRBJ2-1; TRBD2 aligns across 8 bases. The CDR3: CASSLLAGSYNEQFF. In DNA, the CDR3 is TGTGCCAGCAGCTTATTAGCGGGGTCCTACAATGAGCAGTTCTTC.